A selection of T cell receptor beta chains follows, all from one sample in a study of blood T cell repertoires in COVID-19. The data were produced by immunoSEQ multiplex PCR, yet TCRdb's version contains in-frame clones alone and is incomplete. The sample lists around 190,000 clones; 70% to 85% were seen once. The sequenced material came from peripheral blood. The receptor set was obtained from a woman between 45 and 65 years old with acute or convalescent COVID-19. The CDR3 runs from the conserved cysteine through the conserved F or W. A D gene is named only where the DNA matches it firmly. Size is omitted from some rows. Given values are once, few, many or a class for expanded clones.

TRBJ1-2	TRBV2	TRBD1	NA	CASQRTGADYGYTF	TGTGCCAGCCAGAGGACAGGGGCGGACTATGGCTACACCTTC
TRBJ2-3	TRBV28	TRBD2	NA	CASSLALSSGRAWGPDTQYF	TGTGCCAGCAGTTTAGCCCTTAGTAGCGGGAGGGCCTGGGGCCCAGATACGCAGTATTTT
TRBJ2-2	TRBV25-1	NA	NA	CASTAQQNTGELFF	TGTGCCAGCACCGCACAGCAGAACACCGGGGAGCTGTTTTTT
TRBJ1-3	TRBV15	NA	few	CATSRDRDTIYF	TGTGCCACCAGCAGAGATCGAGACACCATATATTTT
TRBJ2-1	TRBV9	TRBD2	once	CASSVVAGVPSYNEQFF	TGTGCCAGCAGCGTAGTAGCGGGGGTCCCCTCCTACAATGAGCAGTTCTTC
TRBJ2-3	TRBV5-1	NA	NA	CASSLAVGGGDTQYF	TGCGCCAGCAGCTTGGCCGTCGGGGGTGGGGATACGCAGTATTTT
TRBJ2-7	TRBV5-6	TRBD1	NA	CASSSLGQGYEQYF	TGTGCCAGCAGTTCGTTGGGACAGGGCTACGAGCAGTACTTC
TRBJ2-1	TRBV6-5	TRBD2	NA	CASSTGTSRLF	TGTGCCAGCAGCACAGGGACTAGTCGACTCTTC
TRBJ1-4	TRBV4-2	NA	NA	CASSQVGAGRNEKLFF	TGTGCCAGCAGCCAGGTTGGCGCAGGGCGGAATGAAAAACTGTTTTTT
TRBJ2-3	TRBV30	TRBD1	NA	CASTSTKGGRADTQYF	TGTGCCTCCACTTCGACTAAAGGGGGCCGGGCAGATACGCAGTATTTT
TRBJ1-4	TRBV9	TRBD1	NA	CASSVANRGRDEKLFF	TGTGCCAGCAGCGTAGCCAACAGGGGGCGCGATGAAAAACTGTTTTTT
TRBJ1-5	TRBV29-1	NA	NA	CSVDGGSNQPQHF	TGCAGCGTTGATGGAGGGAGCAATCAGCCCCAGCATTTT
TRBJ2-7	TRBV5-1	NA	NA	CASSFLPGLMSSYEQYF	TGCGCCAGCAGCTTTTTACCGGGACTCATGAGCTCCTACGAGCAGTACTTC
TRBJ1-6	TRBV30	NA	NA	CAWSVRGGSYNSPLHF	TGTGCCTGGAGTGTACGTGGCGGATCCTATAATTCACCCCTCCACTTT
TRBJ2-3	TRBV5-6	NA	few	CASSPQRDTQYF	TGTGCCAGCAGCCCGCAACGGGATACGCAGTATTTT
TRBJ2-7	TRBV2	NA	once	CASREARLSNEQYF	TGTGCCAGCAGAGAGGCCCGATTAAGCAACGAGCAGTACTTC
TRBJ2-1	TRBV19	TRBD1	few	CASSTHGTGINEQFF	TGTGCCAGTAGTACCCACGGGACAGGGATCAATGAGCAGTTCTTC
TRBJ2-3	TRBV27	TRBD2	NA	CASRPGLAGDTQYF	TGTGCCAGCAGACCGGGACTAGCGGGAGATACGCAGTATTTT
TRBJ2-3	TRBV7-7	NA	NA	CASSLRQGPTDTQYF	TGTGCTAGCAGCTTAAGGCAGGGTCCCACAGATACGCAGTATTTT
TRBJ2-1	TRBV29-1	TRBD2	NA	CSVAARTSGGSSYNEQFF	TGCAGCGTTGCAGCTCGGACTAGCGGGGGCAGCTCCTACAATGAGCAGTTCTTC
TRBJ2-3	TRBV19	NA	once	CASSKGVITDTQYF	TGTGCCAGTAGTAAGGGGGTGATAACGGATACGCAGTATTTT
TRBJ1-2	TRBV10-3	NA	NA	CAISESGVSYGYTF	TGTGCCATCAGTGAGTCAGGGGTGAGCTATGGCTACACCTTC
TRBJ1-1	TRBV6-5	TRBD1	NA	CASSSGTGGWGRAFF	TGTGCCAGCAGTTCCGGGACAGGGGGCTGGGGTAGAGCTTTCTTT
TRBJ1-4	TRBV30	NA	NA	CAWSVPGLGEKLFF	TGTGCCTGGAGTGTACCAGGGTTGGGCGAAAAACTGTTTTTT
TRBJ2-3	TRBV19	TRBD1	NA	CASSQGPQDTQYF	TGTGCCAGCTCACAGGGGCCGCAAGATACGCAGTATTTT
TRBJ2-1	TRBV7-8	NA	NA	CASSPSDQQFF	TGTGCCAGCAGTCCTAGCGACCAGCAGTTCTTC
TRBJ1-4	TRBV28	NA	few	CASSPHEKLFF	TGTGCCAGCAGCCCTCATGAAAAACTGTTTTTT
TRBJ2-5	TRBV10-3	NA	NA	CAISDSKETQYF	TGTGCCATCAGTGACAGTAAAGAGACCCAGTACTTC
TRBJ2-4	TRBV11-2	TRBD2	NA	CASSLDLGLAVAKNIQYF	TGTGCCAGCAGCTTAGATCTGGGACTAGCAGTAGCCAAAAACATTCAGTACTTC
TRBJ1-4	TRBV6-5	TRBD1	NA	CASTLTGTGGEKLFF	TGTGCCAGCACCCTAACCGGGACAGGGGGAGAAAAACTGTTTTTT
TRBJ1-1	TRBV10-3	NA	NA	CAISESPGLVNTEAFF	TGTGCCATCAGTGAGTCCCCAGGACTCGTGAACACTGAAGCTTTCTTT
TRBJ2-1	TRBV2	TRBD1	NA	CASSTDRGSYNEQFF	TGTGCCAGCAGCACAGACAGGGGGTCCTACAATGAGCAGTTCTTC
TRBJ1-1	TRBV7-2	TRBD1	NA	CASRGGNRNTEAFF	TGTGCCAGCAGAGGGGGCAACAGGAACACTGAAGCTTTCTTT
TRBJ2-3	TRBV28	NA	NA	CASSRQGMSTDTQYF	TGTGCCAGCAGCCGCCAGGGGATGAGCACAGATACGCAGTATTTT
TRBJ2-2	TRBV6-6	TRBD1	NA	CASSHRDRISTGELFF	TGTGCCAGCAGCCACCGGGACAGGATTTCCACCGGGGAGCTGTTTTTT
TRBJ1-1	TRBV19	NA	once	CASSRGEGPRTEAFF	TGTGCCAGTAGTAGGGGGGAGGGTCCGAGGACTGAAGCTTTCTTT
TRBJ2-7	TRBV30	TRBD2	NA	CAWSGGSGRFKYEQYF	TGTGCCTGGAGTGGGGGTAGCGGGAGATTTAAGTACGAGCAGTACTTC